This entry lists 2 T cell receptor beta chains sequenced from one sample in a study of T cell responses to AZD1222 COVID-19 vaccine. Produced via immunoSEQ multiplex PCR; TCRdb's table is partial and in-frame only. The data contain approximately 150,000 clones, about nine tenths of them singletons. Specimen: peripheral blood, collected 28 days after the second AZD1222 dose. The receptors originated from an adult who received the AZD1222 COVID-19 vaccine.

This chain links TRBV5-1 with TRBJ1-2, with 10 bases fitting TRBD1. The CDR3 spans 15 residues. Germline values: CDR1 SGHRS, CDR2 YFSETQ. The V and J ends lost 2 bases and 4 bases, in that order; junction bases with no gene match: 5. The CDR3 is CASSLLGQGGYGYTF. The CDR3 DNA reads as TGCGCCAGCAGCTTACTAGGACAGGGGGGCTATGGCTACACCTTC.

The rearrangement joins TRBV18 to TRBJ2-2; no clear D. Germline loops: CDR1 KGHSH, CDR2 LQKENI. This CDR3 is 13 amino acids long. V lost 2 bases, J lost 11 bases, and 12 bases lay in between. The CDR3 DNA follows: TGTGCCAGCTCACCAAGGTCCCCTGTCGAGCTGTTTTTT. It yields the protein CASSPRSPVELFF.